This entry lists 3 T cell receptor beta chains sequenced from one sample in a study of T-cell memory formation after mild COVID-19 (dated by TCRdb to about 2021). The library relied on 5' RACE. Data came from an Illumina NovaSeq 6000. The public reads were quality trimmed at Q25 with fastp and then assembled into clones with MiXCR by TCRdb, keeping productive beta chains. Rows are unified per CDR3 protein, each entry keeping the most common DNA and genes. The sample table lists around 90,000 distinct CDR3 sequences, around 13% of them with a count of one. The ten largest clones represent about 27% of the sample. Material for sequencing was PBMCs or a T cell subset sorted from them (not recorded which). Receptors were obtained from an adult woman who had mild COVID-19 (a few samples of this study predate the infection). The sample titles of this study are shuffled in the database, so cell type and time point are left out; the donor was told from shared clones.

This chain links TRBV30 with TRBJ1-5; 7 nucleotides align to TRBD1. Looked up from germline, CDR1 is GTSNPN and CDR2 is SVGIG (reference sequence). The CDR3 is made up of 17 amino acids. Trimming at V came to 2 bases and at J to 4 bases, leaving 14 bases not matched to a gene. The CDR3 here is CAWSTGVRGLKNQPQHF. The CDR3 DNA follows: TGTGCCTGGAGTACTGGGGTTAGGGGGCTTAAGAATCAGCCCCAGCATTTT.

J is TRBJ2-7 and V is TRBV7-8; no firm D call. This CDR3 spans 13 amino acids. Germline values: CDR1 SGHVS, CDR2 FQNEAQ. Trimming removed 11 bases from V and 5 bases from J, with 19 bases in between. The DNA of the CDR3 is TGTGCCTCCATTGAGGTGGGCGGCCACGAGCAGTACTTC. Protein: CASIEVGGHEQYF. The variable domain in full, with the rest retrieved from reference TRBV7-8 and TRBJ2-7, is GAGVSQSPRYKVAKRGQDVALRCDPISGHVSLFWYQQALGQGPEFLTYFQNEAQLDKSGLPSDRFFAERPEGSVSTLKIQRTQQEDSAVYLCASIEVGGHEQYFGPGTRLTVT.

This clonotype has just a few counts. The CDR3 spells CASSLALDREGTEAFF. The CDR3 DNA follows: TGTGCCAGCAGCTTAGCATTGGACAGGGAGGGCACTGAAGCTTTCTTT. V and J are TRBV7-9 and TRBJ1-1; TRBD1 aligns across 8 bases. Germline V gene lookup returns CDR1 SEHNR and CDR2 FQNEAQ (reference sequence). V trimming: 0 bases; J trimming: 4 bases; junction bases outside the gene matches: 7. This CDR3 contains 16 residues.